These 12 T cell receptor beta chains came from one sample sequenced in a study of CXCR3-negative and CXCR3-positive naive CD8 T cells. For these TCRs, the target antigens are not known. Whole-study findings and limits: Comparison of naive cells showed more hydrophobic TRB CDR3s in CXCR3-positive than in CXCR3-negative naive cells.

TRB cDNA libraries were made by UMI-labeled 5' RACE. TCRdb reprocessed the 5' RACE reads, with one entry per CDR3 protein and no DNA. The table for this sample gives about 120,000 distinct CDR3 sequences. The sample was naive CXCR3+ CD8+ T cells from blood. Subset reported: CD45RO-CCR7+CD27+CD95- naive CD8+ T cells expressing CXCR3 (TNR3+). These TCRs come from a human donor in good health. Some clones in this sample may be carry-over from other donors' samples.

The V call is TRBV7-6, the J call TRBJ1-4; as DNA is missing, the TRBD1 call by TCRdb cannot be tested. Germline loops: CDR1 SGHVS, CDR2 FNYEAQ. The CDR3 runs 19 residues. CDR3 in amino acids: CASSPDTVAGGIANEKLFF.

The genes are TRBV19 and TRBJ2-1; the TRBD2 assignment by TCRdb is unverifiable without DNA. CDR1 LNHDA and CDR2 SQIVND come from the germline V gene (reference sequence). The CDR3 loop spans 16 amino acids. The CDR3 protein is CASSMPTSGSSNEQFF.

J is TRBJ1-4 and V is TRBV7-9; TCRdb calls TRBD1, which cannot be checked without DNA. The CDR3 consists of 17 residues. Germline V gives CDR1 SEHNR, CDR2 FQNEAQ (reference sequence). This chain's CDR3 is CASSPGTGFTPFEKLFF.

The V and J genes are TRBV3-1 and TRBJ2-1; the TCRdb D gene call, TRBD2, has no DNA to confirm it. CDR3 size: 19 residues. Per the germline V gene, CDR1 is LGHDT and CDR2 is YNNKEL (reference sequence). The chain's CDR3 is CASSPHGIAGGPRDNEQFF.

This chain uses TRBV7-3 with TRBJ2-1. This CDR3 has 13 amino acids. The V gene's germline CDR1 is SGHTA and CDR2 FQGTGA. The CDR3: CASSFSYVHEQFF.

The chain has TRBV7-2 and TRBJ2-3. The CDR3 has 14 amino acids. The V gene's germline CDR1 is SGHTA and CDR2 FQGNSA. CDR3: CASSGPYRTDTQYF.

CDR3 loop: CASSQEASPGAGLMGYTF. The chain links TRBV4-2 to TRBJ1-2; checking the TCRdb D call of TRBD1 is not possible without DNA. The germline CDR1 and CDR2 sequences are LGHNA and YNFKEQ. The CDR3 loop spans 18 amino acids.

This chain uses TRBV29-1 with TRBJ2-7; the D gene TCRdb calls, TRBD1, cannot be checked with no DNA. There are 11 residues in the CDR3. Germline assignment: CDR1 SQVTM and CDR2 ANQGSEA. The CDR3 here is CSVSDSYEQYF.

The genes are TRBV9 and TRBJ2-1; TCRdb indicates TRBD1, and absent DNA this call remains unverified. Germline lookup yields CDR1 SGDLS and CDR2 YYNGEE. The CDR3 runs to 17 residues. The CDR3: CASSAGVGGGLYNEQFF.

The rearrangement joins TRBV5-1 to TRBJ2-7. The germline CDR1 and CDR2 sequences are SGHRS and YFSETQ. The CDR3 has 13 residues. The CDR3 region is CASSLDLASEQYF.

The V and J genes are TRBV6-2 or TRBV6-3 and TRBJ2-5; TCRdb names TRBD2, which stays unverified in the absence of DNA. The CDR3 covers 16 residues. Germline CDR1 MNHEY, CDR2 SVGEGT. Here the CDR3 reads CASRRMDANGQETQYF.

CDR3 amino acids: CASSKLAPVTGDTQYF. The rearrangement joins TRBV6-5 to TRBJ2-3; TCRdb's D call of TRBD2 is untestable without DNA. Germline-derived CDR1 and CDR2 are MNHEY and SVGAGI. The CDR3 is 16 residues long.